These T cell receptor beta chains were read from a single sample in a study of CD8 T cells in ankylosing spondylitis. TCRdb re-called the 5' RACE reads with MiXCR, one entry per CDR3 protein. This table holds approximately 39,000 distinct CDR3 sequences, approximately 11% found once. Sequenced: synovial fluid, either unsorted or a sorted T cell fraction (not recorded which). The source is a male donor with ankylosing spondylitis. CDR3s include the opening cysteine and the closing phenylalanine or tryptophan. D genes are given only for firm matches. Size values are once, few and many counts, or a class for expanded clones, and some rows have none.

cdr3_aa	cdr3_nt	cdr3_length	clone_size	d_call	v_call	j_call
CSALPSQLGEQYF	TGCAGTGCCCTGCCATCACAACTCGGGGAGCAGTACTTC	13	many	NA	TRBV20-1	TRBJ2-7
CASSQERSANEKLFF	TGCGCCAGCAGCCAAGAAAGGTCAGCTAATGAAAAACTGTTTTTT	15	many	NA	TRBV4-1	TRBJ1-4
CASSDGTGTNYGYTF	TGTGCCAGCAGCGATGGGACAGGCACTAACTATGGCTACACCTTC	15	many	TRBD1	TRBV9	TRBJ1-2
CASIPGDRSYNEQFF	TGTGCCAGCATACCGGGAGATCGCTCCTACAATGAGCAGTTCTTC	15	many	NA	TRBV5-4	TRBJ2-1
CSVARTGVYNEQFF	TGCAGCGTTGCCCGGACAGGGGTCTACAATGAGCAGTTCTTC	14	many	TRBD1	TRBV29-1	TRBJ2-1
CASSGPQDGYEQYF	TGTGCCAGCAGTGGGCCCCAGGATGGCTACGAGCAGTACTTC	14	many	NA	TRBV28	TRBJ2-7
CASSLGQGLGYGYTF	TGTGCCAGCAGCTTAGGGCAGGGTTTAGGCTATGGCTACACCTTC	15	few	NA	TRBV7-2	TRBJ1-2
CASSLAGAQPQHF	TGTGCCAGCAGTTTAGCGGGGGCTCAGCCCCAGCATTTT	13	NA	NA	TRBV12-3/TRBV12-4	TRBJ1-5
CATTEGPYNEQFF	TGTGCCACCACGGAGGGTCCCTACAATGAGCAGTTCTTC	13	NA	NA	TRBV24-1	TRBJ2-1
CASSPLAGGGYEQYF	TGCGCCAGCAGCCCATTAGCGGGAGGAGGCTACGAGCAGTACTTC	15	NA	TRBD2	TRBV5-1	TRBJ2-7
CASAVRGTDTEAFF	TGTGCTAGTGCCGTACGGGGGACCGACACTGAAGCTTTCTTT	14	few	NA	TRBV12-5	TRBJ1-1
CASSQDRYNEQYF	TGTGCCAGCAGCCAGGACAGATACAACGAGCAGTACTTC	13	NA	NA	TRBV3-1	TRBJ2-7
CASSIGATGYTF	TGTGCCAGTAGTATAGGAGCGACAGGCTACACCTTC	12	many	NA	TRBV19	TRBJ1-2
CVIAGGSYNEQFF	TGTGTAATAGCGGGAGGGTCCTACAATGAGCAGTTCTTC	13	NA	TRBD2	TRBV2	TRBJ2-1
CSVPYSGRAPFF	TGCAGCGTCCCGTATAGCGGGAGGGCCCCGTTCTTC	12	few	TRBD2	TRBV29-1	TRBJ2-1
CASSLAGLAGARGNEQFF	TGCGCCAGCAGCTTAGCCGGGCTAGCGGGAGCCCGTGGCAATGAGCAGTTCTTC	18	many	TRBD2	TRBV5-1	TRBJ2-1
CASSPGQTSRREVYNEQFF	TGTGCCAGCTCACCGGGACAAACTTCGCGGCGGGAGGTATACAATGAGCAGTTCTTC	19	many	TRBD2	TRBV18	TRBJ2-1
CASRNPGLSYNEQFF	TGCGCCAGCAGAAACCCGGGACTCTCTTACAATGAGCAGTTCTTC	15	many	NA	TRBV5-1	TRBJ2-1
CASSPPAAGNTIYF	TGTGCCAGCAGCCCCCCGGCAGCTGGAAACACCATATATTTT	14	NA	NA	TRBV7-9	TRBJ1-3
CASSWGHQPQHF	TGTGCCAGCAGTTGGGGTCATCAGCCCCAGCATTTT	12	many	NA	TRBV12-3/TRBV12-4	TRBJ1-5
CASSLWGQGVFEQYF	TGTGCCAGCAGTTTATGGGGACAGGGGGTGTTCGAGCAGTACTTC	15	NA	TRBD1	TRBV12-3/TRBV12-4	TRBJ2-7
CASSSNGFNSPLHF	TGTGCCAGCAGTTCCAACGGGTTCAATTCACCCCTCCACTTT	14	many	NA	TRBV7-2	TRBJ1-6
CASSLEVGFNEQFF	TGTGCCAGCAGTTTAGAAGTGGGATTTAATGAGCAGTTCTTC	14	many	NA	TRBV27	TRBJ2-1
CASSSTEGDGRTQHF	TGCGCCAGCAGCTCGACGGAGGGCGATGGGCGGACCCAGCATTTT	15	NA	NA	TRBV5-1	TRBJ1-5
CASSFPAGYNEQFF	TGTGCCAGCAGCTTTCCAGCGGGATACAATGAGCAGTTCTTC	14	many	TRBD2	TRBV5-6	TRBJ2-1
CASSHADEQYF	TGCGCCAGCAGCCATGCAGACGAGCAGTACTTC	11	many	NA	TRBV4-1	TRBJ2-7
CASSLVGGSYEQYF	TGCGCCAGCAGCTTGGTGGGGGGCTCCTACGAGCAGTACTTC	14	few	NA	TRBV5-1	TRBJ2-7
CASSEDSTYEQYF	TGTGCCAGCAGCGAGGACTCTACCTACGAGCAGTACTTC	13	few	NA	TRBV7-3	TRBJ2-7
CSASNGDRGYTF	TGCAGTGCCTCCAACGGGGACCGCGGCTACACCTTC	12	few	NA	TRBV20-1	TRBJ1-2
CASSLDRNTGELFF	TGTGCCAGCAGTTTAGACAGGAACACCGGGGAGCTGTTTTTT	14	many	NA	TRBV12-3/TRBV12-4	TRBJ2-2
CASSLFQESSYEQYF	TGTGCCAGCAGCTTATTCCAGGAGAGCTCCTACGAGCAGTACTTC	15	NA	NA	TRBV7-9	TRBJ2-7
CASSPPIVGGELITEAFF	TGTGCCAGCAGTCCGCCTATCGTAGGGGGGGAATTGATCACTGAAGCTTTCTTT	18	many	NA	TRBV7-6	TRBJ1-1
CASSPWSVRASGRETQYF	TGTGCCAGCAGCCCCTGGTCGGTTCGGGCTAGCGGGAGGGAGACCCAGTACTTC	18	many	TRBD2	TRBV7-6	TRBJ2-5
CASSYSGGSYNEQFF	TGTGCCAGCAGTTATAGTGGAGGCTCCTACAATGAGCAGTTCTTC	15	many	NA	TRBV6-2/TRBV6-3	TRBJ2-1
CASSSGSPYQETQYF	TGTGCCAGCTCAAGCGGGAGCCCGTACCAAGAGACCCAGTACTTC	15	many	TRBD2	TRBV12-3/TRBV12-4	TRBJ2-5
CASSLGSGTYNEQFF	TGTGCCAGCAGTTTAGGAAGCGGAACCTACAATGAGCAGTTCTTC	15	NA	NA	TRBV12-3/TRBV12-4	TRBJ2-1
CASTSFSGRTDTQYF	TGTGCCAGTACCTCATTCAGCGGGAGGACAGATACGCAGTATTTT	15	many	TRBD2	TRBV19	TRBJ2-3